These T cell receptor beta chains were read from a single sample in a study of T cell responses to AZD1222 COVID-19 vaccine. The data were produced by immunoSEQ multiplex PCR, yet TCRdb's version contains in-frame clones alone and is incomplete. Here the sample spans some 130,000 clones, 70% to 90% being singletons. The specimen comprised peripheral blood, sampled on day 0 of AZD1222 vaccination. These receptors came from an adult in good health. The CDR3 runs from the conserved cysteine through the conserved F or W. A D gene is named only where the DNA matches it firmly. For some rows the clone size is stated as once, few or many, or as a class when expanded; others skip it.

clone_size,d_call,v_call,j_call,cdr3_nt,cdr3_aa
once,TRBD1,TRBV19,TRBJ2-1,TGTGCCAGTAGTATCACGGGACAGTACAATGAGCAGTTCTTC,CASSITGQYNEQFF
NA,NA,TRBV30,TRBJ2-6,TGTGCCTGTCCGAAGGGCTCTGGGGCCAACGTCCTGACTTTC,CACPKGSGANVLTF
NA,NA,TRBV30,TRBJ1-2,TGTGCCTGGAGTGCGGGAGGGGCCCGTGGCTACACCTTC,CAWSAGGARGYTF
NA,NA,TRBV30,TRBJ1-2,TGTGCCTGGAGGAGTCAGGGGCCTGCACTCGGCTACACCTTC,CAWRSQGPALGYTF
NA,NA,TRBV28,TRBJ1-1,TGTGCCAGCAGTTTATGGGACCTGGCCGTGGGGTACACTGAAGCTTTCTTT,CASSLWDLAVGYTEAFF
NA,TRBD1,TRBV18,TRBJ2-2,TGTGCCAGCTCACCAAGGACAGGGGTGGCCGGGGAGCTGTTTTTT,CASSPRTGVAGELFF
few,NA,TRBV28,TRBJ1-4,TGTGCCAGCCGGGGGGGCGGTTCTTTGTCAGGTGAAAAACTGTTTTTT,CASRGGGSLSGEKLFF
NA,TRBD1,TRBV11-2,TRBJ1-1,TGTGCCAGCAGCCCTGGACAGGGGAGGTGGGACACTGAAGCTTTCTTT,CASSPGQGRWDTEAFF
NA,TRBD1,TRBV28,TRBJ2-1,TGTGCCAGCACCCTGGGACAGGGAAGGAACAATGAGCAGTTCTTC,CASTLGQGRNNEQFF
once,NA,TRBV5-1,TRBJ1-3,TGCGCCAGCAGCTGGGGACGGAGCTCTGGAAACACCATATATTTT,CASSWGRSSGNTIYF
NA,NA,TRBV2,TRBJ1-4,TGTGCCAGCACCCGGACAACAACTAATGAAAAACTGTTTTTT,CASTRTTTNEKLFF
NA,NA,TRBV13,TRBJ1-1,TGTGCCAGCAGCAGGACCCAAAACACTGAAGCTTTCTTT,CASSRTQNTEAFF
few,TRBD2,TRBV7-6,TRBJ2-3,TGTGCCAGCAGCCTTTCAGCGGGAGGGAGCACAGATACGCAGTATTTT,CASSLSAGGSTDTQYF
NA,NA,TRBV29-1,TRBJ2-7,TGCAGCGTAAGACGCAACTCCTACGAGCAGTACTTC,CSVRRNSYEQYF
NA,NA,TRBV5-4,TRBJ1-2,TGTGCCAGCAGGCCCGACAGGAACTATGGCTACACCTTC,CASRPDRNYGYTF
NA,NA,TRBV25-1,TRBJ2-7,TGTGCCAGCTCACAGGGCTCCTACGAGCAGTACTTC,CASSQGSYEQYF
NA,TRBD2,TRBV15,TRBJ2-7,TGTGCCACCAGCAGTGTTCGACTAGCGGGGCTACCCTACGAGCAGTACTTC,CATSSVRLAGLPYEQYF
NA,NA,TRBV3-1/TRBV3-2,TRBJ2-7,TGTGCCAGCAGCTACTTATACGAGCAGTACTTC,CASSYLYEQYF
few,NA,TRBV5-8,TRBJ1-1,TGTGCCAGCAGCCACTACTTCGCGGCTTTCTTT,CASSHYFAAFF
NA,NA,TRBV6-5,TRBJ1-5,TGTGCCGGGGGTGTTAATAGCAATCAGCCCCAGCATTTT,CAGGVNSNQPQHF
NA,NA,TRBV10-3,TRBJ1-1,TGTGCCACCCAATCCACAGGACTGAACACTGAAGCTTTCTTT,CATQSTGLNTEAFF
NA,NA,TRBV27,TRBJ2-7,TGTGCCAGCAGCCTGAGGCCTGTTACGGCCTACGAGCAGTACTTC,CASSLRPVTAYEQYF
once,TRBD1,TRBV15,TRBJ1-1,TGTGCCACCGAAAGCTCCCGGGACAGGGGGTCGGTGAACACTGAAGCTTTCTTT,CATESSRDRGSVNTEAFF
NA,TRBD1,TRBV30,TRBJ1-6,TGTGCCTGGAGTGTAGTACAGGGGATATCACCCCTCCACTTT,CAWSVVQGISPLHF
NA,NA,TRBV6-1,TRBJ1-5,TGTGCCAGCAGTGCGACCGGGACAACTTATAGCAATCAGCCCCAGCATTTT,CASSATGTTYSNQPQHF
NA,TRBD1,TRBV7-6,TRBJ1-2,TGTGCCAGCAGCCTCGGACAGGAGGACTATGGCTACACCTTC,CASSLGQEDYGYTF
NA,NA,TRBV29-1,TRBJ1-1,TGCAGCGCCCGGACGGATGAAGCTTTCTTT,CSARTDEAFF
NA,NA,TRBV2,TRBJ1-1,TGTGCCAGCACCGGCCTGACAGATAACACTGAAGCTTTCTTT,CASTGLTDNTEAFF
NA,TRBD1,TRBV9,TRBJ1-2,TGTGCCAGCAGCCCCCCGGACAGGGAGTATGGCTACACCTTC,CASSPPDREYGYTF
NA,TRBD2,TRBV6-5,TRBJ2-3,TGTGCCAGCAGTTACTCTTTAGCGGGGGGAATAGATACGCAGTATTTT,CASSYSLAGGIDTQYF
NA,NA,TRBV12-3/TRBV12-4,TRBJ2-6,TGTGCCAGTACTCCCCGTGGGGCCAACGTCCTGACTTTC,CASTPRGANVLTF
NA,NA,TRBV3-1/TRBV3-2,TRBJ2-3,TGTGCCAGCAGCCAAGGTCCGGGGGGCGGGGGCACAGATACGCAGTATTTT,CASSQGPGGGGTDTQYF
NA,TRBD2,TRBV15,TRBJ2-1,TGTGCCACCAGCAGAGATAACGGGGGTAGCGGGTTATTTAGGGAGCAGTTCTTC,CATSRDNGGSGLFREQFF
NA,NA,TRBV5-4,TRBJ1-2,TGTGCCAGCAGCCGGTCGGATTGGGCCGGCTACACCTTC,CASSRSDWAGYTF
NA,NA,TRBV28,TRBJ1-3,TGTGCCAGCAGTTTCCCCCAGGGCACCATATATTTT,CASSFPQGTIYF
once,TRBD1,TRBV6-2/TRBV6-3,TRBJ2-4,TGTGCCAGCAGTTACCCCCCCGGGACAGATCAAGCCAAAAACATTCAGTACTTC,CASSYPPGTDQAKNIQYF
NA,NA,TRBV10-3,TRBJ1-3,TGTGCCATCAGGGACATGTACTCTGGAAACACCATATATTTT,CAIRDMYSGNTIYF
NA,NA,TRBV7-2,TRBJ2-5,TGTGCCAGCAGCTTAGCGGGGTGGGGGGAGACCCAGTACTTC,CASSLAGWGETQYF
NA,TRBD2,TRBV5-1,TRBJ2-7,TGCGCCAGCAGCATCGCGGGGGAAACCTACGAGCAGTACTTC,CASSIAGETYEQYF
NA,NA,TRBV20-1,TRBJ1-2,TGCAGTGCAACAGGGTACTATGGCTACACCTTC,CSATGYYGYTF
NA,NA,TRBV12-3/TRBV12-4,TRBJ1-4,TGTGCCAGCAGTTTCAATGAAAAACTGTTTTTT,CASSFNEKLFF
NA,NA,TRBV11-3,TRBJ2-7,TGTGCCAGCAGCTCTTTCCGGGACCCACCTTTGAGGGAGCAGTACTTC,CASSSFRDPPLREQYF
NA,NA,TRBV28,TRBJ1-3,TGTGCCATACGGGGATCTGGGGACACCATATATTTT,CAIRGSGDTIYF
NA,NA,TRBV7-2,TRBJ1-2,TGTGCCAGCAGCGCAGTGTCATGGGGATCCGGCTACACCTTC,CASSAVSWGSGYTF
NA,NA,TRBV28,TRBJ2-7,TGTGCCAGCAGTCCCGGGGGGCCTAGAAACGAGGGGTACTTC,CASSPGGPRNEGYF
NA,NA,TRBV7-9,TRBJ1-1,TGTGCCAGCAGCTTACAAGTCCCGAACACTGAAGCTTTCTTT,CASSLQVPNTEAFF
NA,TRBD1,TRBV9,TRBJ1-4,TGTGCCAGCAGCGCCCGGGACAGGGATGTGGAACTGTTTTTT,CASSARDRDVELFF